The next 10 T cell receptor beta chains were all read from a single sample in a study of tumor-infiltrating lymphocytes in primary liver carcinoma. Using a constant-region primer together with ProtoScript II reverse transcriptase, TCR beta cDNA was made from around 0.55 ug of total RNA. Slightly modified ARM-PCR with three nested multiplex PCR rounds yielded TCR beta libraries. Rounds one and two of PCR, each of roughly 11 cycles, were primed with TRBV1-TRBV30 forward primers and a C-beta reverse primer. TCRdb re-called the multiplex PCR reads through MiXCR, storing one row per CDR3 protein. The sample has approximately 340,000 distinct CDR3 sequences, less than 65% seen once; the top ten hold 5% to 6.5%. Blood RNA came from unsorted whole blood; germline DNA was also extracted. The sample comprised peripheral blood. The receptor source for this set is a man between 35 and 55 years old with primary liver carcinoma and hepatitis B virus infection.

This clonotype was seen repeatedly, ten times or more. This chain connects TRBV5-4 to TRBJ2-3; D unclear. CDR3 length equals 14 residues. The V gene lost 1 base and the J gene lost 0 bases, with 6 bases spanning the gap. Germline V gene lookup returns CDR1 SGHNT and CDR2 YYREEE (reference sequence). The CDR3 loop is CASSLRQSTDTQYF. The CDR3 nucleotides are TGTGCCAGCAGCTTGCGGCAGAGCACAGATACGCAGTATTTT.

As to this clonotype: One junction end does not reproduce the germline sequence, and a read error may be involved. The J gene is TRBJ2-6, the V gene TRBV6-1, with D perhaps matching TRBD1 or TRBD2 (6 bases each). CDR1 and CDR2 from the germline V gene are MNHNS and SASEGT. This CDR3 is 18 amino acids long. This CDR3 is CASSEGGGRISGANVLTF. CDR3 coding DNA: TGTGCCAGTAGTGAAGGAGGGGGGCGAATCTCTGGGGCCAACGTCCTGACTTTC.

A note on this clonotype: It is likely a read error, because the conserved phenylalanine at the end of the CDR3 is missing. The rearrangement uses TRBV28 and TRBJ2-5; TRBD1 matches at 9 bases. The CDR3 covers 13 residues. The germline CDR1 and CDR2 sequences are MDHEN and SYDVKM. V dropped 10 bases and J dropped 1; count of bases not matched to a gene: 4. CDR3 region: CATGQGGQETQYY. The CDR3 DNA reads TGTGCCACGGGACAGGGAGGCCAAGAGACCCAGTACTAC.

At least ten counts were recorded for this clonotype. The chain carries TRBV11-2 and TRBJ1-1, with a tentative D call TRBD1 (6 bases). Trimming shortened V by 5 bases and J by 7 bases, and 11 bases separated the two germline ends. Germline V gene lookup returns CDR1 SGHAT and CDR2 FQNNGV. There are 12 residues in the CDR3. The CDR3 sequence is CASSERGNEAFF. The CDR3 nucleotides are TGTGCCAGCAGCGAGAGGGGGAATGAAGCTTTCTTT.

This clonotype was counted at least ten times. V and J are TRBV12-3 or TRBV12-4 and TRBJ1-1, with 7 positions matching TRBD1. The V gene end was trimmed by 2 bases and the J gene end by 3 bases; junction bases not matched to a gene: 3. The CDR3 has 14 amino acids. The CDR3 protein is CASSLTGTDTEAFF. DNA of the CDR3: TGTGCCAGCAGTTTAACAGGGACAGACACTGAAGCTTTCTTT.

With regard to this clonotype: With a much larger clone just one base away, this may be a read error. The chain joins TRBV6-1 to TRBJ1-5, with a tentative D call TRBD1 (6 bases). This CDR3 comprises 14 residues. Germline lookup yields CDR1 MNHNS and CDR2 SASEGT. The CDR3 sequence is CASSEDRANQPKHF. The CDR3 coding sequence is TGTGCCAGCAGTGAAGACAGGGCCAATCAGCCCAAGCATTTT.

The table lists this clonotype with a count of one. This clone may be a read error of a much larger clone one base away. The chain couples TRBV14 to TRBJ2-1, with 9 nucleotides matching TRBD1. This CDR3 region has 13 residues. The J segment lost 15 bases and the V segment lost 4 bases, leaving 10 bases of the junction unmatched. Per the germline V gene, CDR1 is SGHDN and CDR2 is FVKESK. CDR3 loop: CASSRDRGVTRFF. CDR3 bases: TGTGCCAGCAGCCGAGACAGGGGGGTGACAAGGTTCTTC. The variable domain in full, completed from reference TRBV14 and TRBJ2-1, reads EAGVTQFPSHSVIEKGQTVTLRCDPISGHDNLYWYRRVMGKEIKFLLHFVKESKQDESGMPNNRFLAERTGGTYSTLKVQPAELEDSGVYFCASSRDRGVTRFFGPGTRLTVL.

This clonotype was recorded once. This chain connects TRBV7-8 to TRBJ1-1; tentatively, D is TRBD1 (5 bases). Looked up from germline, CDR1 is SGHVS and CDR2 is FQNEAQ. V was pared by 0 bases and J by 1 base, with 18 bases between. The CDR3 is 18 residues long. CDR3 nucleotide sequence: TGTGCCAGCAGCTTAGCGATCATGGTCAGGGTTGGGAACACTGAAGCTTTCTTT. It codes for CASSLAIMVRVGNTEAFF.

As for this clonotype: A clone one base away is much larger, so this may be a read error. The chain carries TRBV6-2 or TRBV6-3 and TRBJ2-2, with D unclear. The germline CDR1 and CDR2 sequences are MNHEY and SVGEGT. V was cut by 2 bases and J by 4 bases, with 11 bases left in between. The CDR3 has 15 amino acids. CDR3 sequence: CASSYGVSSTGELFF. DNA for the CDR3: TGTGCCAGCAGTTACGGGGTCTCGAGCACCGGGGAGCTGTTTTTT.

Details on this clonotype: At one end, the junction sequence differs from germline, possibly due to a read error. The CDR3 DNA reads TGTGCCGGCGGCTTAGGGAATTCTTGGGGTTACGAGCAGCACTTC. The encoded protein is CAGGLGNSWGYEQHF. J is TRBJ2-7 and V is TRBV11-2; D unresolved. Germline lookup yields CDR1 SGHAT and CDR2 FQNNGV. This CDR3 is built from 15 residues.